This is a list of T cell receptor beta chains from one sample in a study of T cell changes during pregnancy in multiple sclerosis. Measured with immunoSEQ multiplex PCR; TCRdb has only the in-frame clones, and not every one. Altogether 32,000 or so clones are present, more than 90% being singletons, with the ten largest covering less than 0.4%. The source material was CD4+ T cells from peripheral blood mononuclear cells, sampled in the second trimester of pregnancy. Receptors originate from a female donor with multiple sclerosis, enrolled in a pregnancy study. CDR3s include the opening cysteine and the closing phenylalanine or tryptophan. Clone size appears in some rows only: once, few, many, or a class for an expanded clone.

v_gene: TRBV2
abundance: few
j_gene: TRBJ1-5
CDR3aa: CASRDREGQPQHF

v_gene: TRBV7-9
abundance: .
j_gene: TRBJ1-2
CDR3aa: CASSLLGQSGYTF

v_gene: TRBV5-5
abundance: few
j_gene: TRBJ2-6
CDR3aa: CASRPSDMDRGLGANVLTF

v_gene: TRBV5-1
abundance: .
j_gene: TRBJ2-1
CDR3aa: CASKPGGNEQFF

v_gene: TRBV18
abundance: .
j_gene: TRBJ1-1
CDR3aa: CASSLGGPANTEAFF

v_gene: TRBV4-3
abundance: .
j_gene: TRBJ2-1
CDR3aa: CASSQVGLAHYNEQFF

v_gene: TRBV19
abundance: .
j_gene: TRBJ1-1
CDR3aa: CASTVPFNTEAFF

v_gene: TRBV20-1
abundance: .
j_gene: TRBJ1-4
CDR3aa: CSVRVGEKLFF

v_gene: TRBV27
abundance: .
j_gene: TRBJ2-7
CDR3aa: CASSSPGLAGLKGYEQYF

v_gene: TRBV7-6
abundance: .
j_gene: TRBJ2-1
CDR3aa: CASSLAAAGGPDEQFF

v_gene: TRBV5-6
abundance: .
j_gene: TRBJ1-2
CDR3aa: CASTTGQADGYTF

v_gene: TRBV11-1
abundance: .
j_gene: TRBJ2-1
CDR3aa: CASSGGLAPSSYNEQFF

v_gene: TRBV27
abundance: .
j_gene: TRBJ2-3
CDR3aa: CAISGAGTDTQYF

v_gene: TRBV5-8
abundance: .
j_gene: TRBJ2-2
CDR3aa: CASSLISHSGAGELFF

v_gene: TRBV6-5
abundance: .
j_gene: TRBJ2-7
CDR3aa: CASSPSGELYEQYF

v_gene: TRBV5-1
abundance: .
j_gene: TRBJ2-2
CDR3aa: CASSWGAGVITGELFF

v_gene: TRBV6-5
abundance: once
j_gene: TRBJ1-1
CDR3aa: CASTKGGLWTEAFF

v_gene: TRBV4-3
abundance: .
j_gene: TRBJ2-3
CDR3aa: CASSHDPGRVTDTQYF

v_gene: TRBV19
abundance: .
j_gene: TRBJ2-2
CDR3aa: CASSIHTGTDIFRTGELFF

v_gene: TRBV6-5
abundance: .
j_gene: TRBJ2-5
CDR3aa: CASSYGRPPLQETQYF

v_gene: TRBV6-1
abundance: .
j_gene: TRBJ1-3
CDR3aa: CASTSRGISGNTIYF

v_gene: TRBV18
abundance: .
j_gene: TRBJ2-1
CDR3aa: CASSPRTTDYNEQFF